Listed below are T cell receptor beta chains from one sample, sequenced in a study of technical replicates of blood from a handful of donors. Assay used: immunoSEQ multiplex PCR; TCRdb lists only in-frame clones, some missing. The table records about 81,000 clones, roughly 96% of them present only once. Sequenced input: T cells isolated from PBMCs. These receptors were taken from a human donor in good health. CDR3s leave out the opening cysteine and the closing phenylalanine or tryptophan. The order of the fields is J gene, D gene, V gene, CDR3 protein. A D gene is named only where the DNA matches it firmly.

TRBJ1-5 NA TRBV9 ASSVEAGGQPQH
TRBJ2-2 TRBD1 TRBV7-9 ASSLLRTAQGYTGELF
TRBJ2-5 NA TRBV2 ASSERRSSPGTQY
TRBJ2-7 TRBD1 TRBV27 ASSFTGDGEQY
TRBJ2-1 NA TRBV7-9 ASSLTGAYNEQF
TRBJ1-4 NA TRBV30 AWSGTAINEKLF
TRBJ2-1 TRBD2 TRBV28 ASSPLAGGSYNEQF
TRBJ2-7 NA TRBV18 ASSPPATGTYEQY
TRBJ1-1 TRBD1 TRBV7-8 ASTLYTGDTEAF
TRBJ1-2 NA TRBV2 ASSPAEDYT
TRBJ2-5 NA TRBV6-5 ASSSQVWVGETQY
TRBJ1-5 NA TRBV27 ASSLSISNQPQH
TRBJ2-4 NA TRBV7-2 ASSNSLAKNIQY
TRBJ2-5 TRBD1 TRBV28 ASSIPDRRGETQY
TRBJ1-4 NA TRBV4-1 ASSHQQGYSSTNEKLF
TRBJ2-7 NA TRBV4-2 ASSQEEEGALYEQY
TRBJ2-2 TRBD2 TRBV19 ASQDLVRGSRTGELF
TRBJ2-7 NA TRBV19 ASSIQAGSYEQY
TRBJ2-3 TRBD2 TRBV2 ASSDELAGGTIWTDTQY
TRBJ2-7 TRBD2 TRBV27 ASSYQAGLAYEQY
TRBJ1-2 NA TRBV7-2 ASSLAPDYGYT
TRBJ1-5 NA TRBV27 ASSLWGGTPEEPQH
TRBJ2-5 NA TRBV4-2 ASSQEPGQETQY
TRBJ1-1 NA TRBV7-9 ASSLGLGGSKAF